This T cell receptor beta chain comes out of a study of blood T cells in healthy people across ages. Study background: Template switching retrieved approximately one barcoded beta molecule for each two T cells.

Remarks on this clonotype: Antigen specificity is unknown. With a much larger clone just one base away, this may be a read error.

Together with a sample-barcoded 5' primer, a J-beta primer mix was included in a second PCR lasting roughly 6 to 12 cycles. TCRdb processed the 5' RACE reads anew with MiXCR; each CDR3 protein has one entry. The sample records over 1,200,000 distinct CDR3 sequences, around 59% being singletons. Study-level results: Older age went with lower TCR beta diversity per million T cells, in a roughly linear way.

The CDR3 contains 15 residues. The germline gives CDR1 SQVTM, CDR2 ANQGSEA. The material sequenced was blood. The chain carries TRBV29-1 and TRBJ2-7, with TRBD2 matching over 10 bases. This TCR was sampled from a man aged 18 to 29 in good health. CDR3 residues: CGVSSGGVISYEQYF. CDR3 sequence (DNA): TGCGGCGTCTCCAGCGGGGGGGTCATCTCCTACGAGCAGTACTTC.